Sequencing of this T cell receptor beta chain was carried out in a study of CD8+CD57+ T cells in acquired aplastic anemia. Across the study: The DNA of sorted CD4+ and CD8+ cells averaged about 3 ug.

Patients chosen for sequencing had shown CD8+CD57+ cell expansion by flow cytometry. With 0 bases removed from V and 6 bases from J, the gap between germline ends came to 14 bases. CDR3 length: 15 residues. Germline CDR1 and CDR2: SGHAT and FQNNGV. TCR beta VDJ combinations and CDR3 sequences were profiled from genomic DNA. In TCRdb, the reads were re-called with MiXCR into one record per CDR3 protein. This sample carries about 180,000 distinct CDR3 sequences, approximately 48% of them seen once, and the ten largest clones take over 10%. This receptor was obtained from a human donor with aplastic anemia. V and J are TRBV11-2 and TRBJ1-2; D is possibly TRBD1 (6 bases). Sequencing input: sorted CD4+, CD8+, or CD8+CD57+ T cells (not recorded which) from PBMCs. For the CDR3, the DNA is TGTGCCAGCAGCTTAGAAGACAGGATAAGGAATGGCTACACCTTC. Translating it yields CASSLEDRIRNGYTF.